Below, 30 T cell receptor beta chains from the same sample are listed, as sequenced in a study of regulatory T cells in long-lasting Graves disease. CDR3 regions were amplified by Arm-PCR using iRepertoire HTBI primers to build TCR beta libraries. MiXCR, run by TCRdb on the multiplex PCR reads, gives a single entry per CDR3 protein. Of hundreds of thousands of distinct CDR3 sequences listed, less than 25% are singletons. As to time point: persistent/refractory GD, antithyroid drugs over 5 years with positive TRAb. RNA isolated from PBMCs was used to make the TCR library. This specimen consisted of peripheral blood mononuclear cells (PBMCs), obtained when the disease was refractory, from a patient treated with antithyroid drugs. Receptors were obtained from a female donor with Graves disease.

This clonotype was seen repeatedly, ten times or more. This rearrangement joins TRBV28 to TRBJ2-7; D uncertain. Germline-derived CDR1 and CDR2 are MDHEN and SYDVKM. The V gene lost 3 bases and the J gene lost 4 bases, with 7 bases spanning the gap. This CDR3 region has 12 residues. CDR3 sequence (DNA): TGTGCCAGCAGTTTTAACTTGTACGAGCAGTACTTC. Translation: CASSFNLYEQYF.

The chain has TRBV29-1 and TRBJ2-7, with TRBD2 identical over 12 bases. Germline V CDR1 and CDR2: SQVTM, ANQGSEA. The V segment lost 7 bases and the J segment 1 base; nucleotides outside the gene matches: 32. The CDR3 totals 23 residues. The CDR3 protein is CSGQRWTSGTKSTHLRYSYEQYF. DNA for the CDR3: TGCAGCGGGCAAAGATGGACTAGCGGGACCAAAAGCACCCATCTCCGGTATTCCTACGAGCAGTACTTC.

The gene calls are TRBV7-9 and TRBJ1-2; D is uncertain. V was pared by 5 bases and J by 5 bases, with 9 bases between. The CDR3 extends over 12 amino acids. Germline CDR1 SEHNR, CDR2 FQNEAQ (reference sequence). Written as DNA, the CDR3 is TGTGCCAGCAGCCATACTGGGTATGGCTACACCTTC. This translates into CASSHTGYGYTF.

This clonotype was found many times. This chain uses TRBV5-1 with TRBJ1-6; 9 nucleotides match TRBD1. This CDR3 contains 14 residues. Germline CDR1 is SGHRS and CDR2 is YFSETQ. J lost 8 bases, V lost 3 bases, and 3 bases had no gene match. CDR3 residues: CASSSTGGDSPLHF. DNA for the CDR3: TGCGCCAGCAGCTCTACAGGGGGCGATTCACCCCTCCACTTT.

This clonotype was recorded at least ten times. The chain carries TRBV28 and TRBJ1-6; TRBD1 agrees at 7 bases. The CDR3 runs to 18 residues. Trimming took 6 bases from V and 1 from J; bases not matched to a gene: 12. Germline lookup yields CDR1 MDHEN and CDR2 SYDVKM. DNA for the CDR3: TGTGCCAGCAGGTCTACAACCTTCAGGGGGTCCTATAATTCACCCCTCCACTTT. Its translation: CASRSTTFRGSYNSPLHF.

As regards this clonotype: A much larger clone lies a single base off, so this may be a read error. The chain uses TRBV10-3 and TRBJ1-2; TRBD1 is a possible D gene (5 bases). CDR1 ENHRY and CDR2 SYGVKD come from the germline V gene. This CDR3 is built from 13 residues. Trimming cost V 5 bases and J 8 bases, with 15 bases left between them. The CDR3 is CAISYTLTDGYTF. As DNA, the CDR3 is TGTGCCATCAGTTACACGTTGACAGACGGCTACACCTTC.

This clonotype was seen repeatedly, ten times or more. CDR3 coding DNA: TGTGCCAGCAGGATGCAGGGGGATAGCACTGAAGCTTTCTTT. Translation: CASRMQGDSTEAFF. This chain joins TRBV28 and TRBJ1-1; TRBD1 aligns across 7 bases. CDR3 length: 14 residues. Trimming at V came to 6 bases and at J to 4 bases, leaving 8 bases not matched to a gene. Germline loops: CDR1 MDHEN, CDR2 SYDVKM.

The chain links TRBV20-1 to TRBJ1-4; the match to TRBD1 covers 8 bases. This CDR3 contains 14 residues. The V and J ends lost 1 base and 6 bases, in that order; junction bases with no gene match: 4. Looked up from germline, CDR1 is DFQATT and CDR2 is SNEGSKA (reference sequence). The CDR3 loop reads CSARGTGRDEKLFF. Written as DNA, the CDR3 is TGCAGTGCTAGAGGGACAGGGCGGGATGAAAAACTGTTTTTT.

Comments on this clonotype: Possible read error: a much larger clone is one base away. As DNA, the CDR3 is TGTGCCATCAATACAGGGGGCGTGAATGAAGCTTTCTTT. As protein: CAINTGGVNEAFF. V is TRBV10-3 and J is TRBJ1-1; TRBD1 aligns across 9 bases. V was clipped by 7 bases and J by 7 bases; unmatched bases: 7. CDR1 ENHRY and CDR2 SYGVKD come from the germline V gene. The CDR3 sequence is 13 residues long.

This clonotype was seen at least ten times. V and J are TRBV29-1 and TRBJ1-1, with no clear D. Germline-derived CDR1 and CDR2 are SQVTM and ANQGSEA. The CDR3 spans 11 residues. V shed 6 bases and J shed 1 base, with 6 bases lying between them. For the CDR3, the DNA is TGCAGCGTCCAGCGGAACACTGAAGCTTTCTTT. Protein sequence: CSVQRNTEAFF.

The CDR3 loop reads CASSAPRSGSFPDTQYF. DNA of the CDR3: TGTGCCAGCAGTGCCCCCAGGAGCGGTTCGTTCCCAGATACGCAGTATTTT. The chain uses TRBV28 and TRBJ2-3; D perhaps matches TRBD2 (5 bases). Deletions cut 5 bases from V and 4 bases from J, with 22 bases between. Germline V lookup: CDR1 MDHEN, CDR2 SYDVKM. The CDR3 covers 17 residues.

This clonotype showed up many times. The gene calls are TRBV27 and TRBJ1-2; a weak D match, TRBD1 (6 bases). Per the germline V gene, CDR1 is MNHEY and CDR2 is SMNVEV (reference sequence). The CDR3 is 13 amino acids. The ends were cut back, 7 bases at V and 4 bases at J, with 13 bases in the middle. The chain's CDR3 is CASTRTVGYGYTF. In DNA form, the CDR3 reads TGTGCCAGCACCAGGACAGTTGGCTATGGCTACACCTTC.

This rearrangement joins TRBV9 to TRBJ2-3, with D perhaps TRBD2 (6 bases). Deletions cut 0 bases from V and 5 bases from J, with 10 bases between. Germline loops: CDR1 SGDLS, CDR2 YYNGEE. CDR3 length equals 14 residues. DNA of the CDR3: TGTGCCAGCAGCGTAGCAGGGACTCAAGATACGCAGTATTTT. Translating gives CASSVAGTQDTQYF. The full variable domain, rest sourced from reference TRBV9 and TRBJ2-3, is DSGVTQTPKHLITATGQRVTLRCSPRSGDLSVYWYQQSLDQGLQFLIQYYNGEERAKGNILERFSAQQFPDLHSELNLSSLELGDSALYFCASSVAGTQDTQYFGPGTRLTVL.

The chain uses TRBV6-1 and TRBJ2-2; perhaps TRBD1 as D (6 bases). Germline CDR1 is MNHNS and CDR2 is SASEGT. The length of the CDR3 is 16 residues. Trimming pared 2 bases from V and 5 bases from J, leaving 15 bases between. CDR3 coding DNA: TGTGCCAGCAGTGAACCCAAGGGGGAGCGGACCGGGGAGCTGTTTTTT. As protein: CASSEPKGERTGELFF.

This sequence joins TRBV7-9 and TRBJ2-7; D remains unclear. Trimming shortened V by 2 bases and J by 10 bases, and 15 bases separated the two germline ends. The CDR3 has 13 amino acids. CDR1 and CDR2 from the germline V gene are SEHNR and FQNEAQ (reference sequence). The CDR3 here is CASSLFPDFVQYF. CDR3 nucleotide sequence: TGTGCCAGCAGCTTATTTCCCGACTTCGTACAGTACTTC.

This clonotype has a count of ten or more. The rearrangement joins TRBV12-3 or TRBV12-4 to TRBJ2-7; D is ambiguous. The CDR3 runs 17 residues. Between the trimmed V and J ends, which lost 0 bases and 0 bases, there was a span of 15 bases. CDR3 sequence: CASSLALSFASSYEQYF. CDR3 coding DNA: TGTGCCAGCAGTTTAGCGCTCAGTTTTGCGAGCTCCTACGAGCAGTACTTC.

V gene TRBV18 combines with J gene TRBJ2-7, with TRBD1 matching over 10 bases. The germline V gene encodes CDR1 KGHSH and CDR2 LQKENI. J lost 7 bases, V lost 3 bases, and 9 bases had no gene match. The CDR3 runs 15 residues. The CDR3 region is CASSPPGQGISEQYF. CDR3 sequence (DNA): TGTGCCAGCTCACCCCCGGGACAGGGGATTAGTGAGCAGTACTTC.

At least ten counts were recorded for this clonotype. This chain links TRBV27 with TRBJ2-7; weak D call: TRBD2 (7 bases). Trimming took off 2 bases at V and 7 bases at J, with 24 bases between the two ends. This CDR3 has 17 amino acids. Germline V CDR1 and CDR2: MNHEY, SMNVEV (reference sequence). The CDR3 is CASSLGGGSRRSREQYF. In DNA, the CDR3 is TGTGCCAGCAGTTTAGGGGGCGGGAGCCGTAGGAGTCGGGAGCAGTACTTC.

The rearrangement links TRBV20-1 to TRBJ2-4; D remains unclear. CDR3 length: 14 amino acids. Trimming pared 3 bases from V and 6 bases from J, leaving 15 bases between. The V gene's germline CDR1 is DFQATT and CDR2 SNEGSKA (reference sequence). CDR3 sequence (DNA): TGCAGTGCTAGTGAGCGACCAATACTAAACATTCAGTACTTC. Translated, it gives CSASERPILNIQYF.

The chain joins TRBV5-1 to TRBJ1-1; 7 bases agree with TRBD1. The J segment lost 6 bases and the V segment lost 3 bases, leaving 17 bases of the junction unmatched. Per germline, CDR1 SGHRS and CDR2 YFSETQ. The CDR3 covers 17 residues. This CDR3 is CASSSYRGGSLIAEAFF. CDR3 nucleotide sequence: TGCGCCAGCAGCTCCTACAGGGGAGGTTCGTTAATCGCTGAAGCTTTCTTT.

The chain uses TRBV19 and TRBJ2-1; 7 bases fit TRBD2. Per germline, CDR1 LNHDA and CDR2 SQIVND (reference sequence). This CDR3 comprises 11 residues. Trimming took 6 bases from V and 13 from J; bases not matched to a gene: 6. DNA of the CDR3: TGTGCCAGTAGGACCCGGGACTACCAGTTCTTC. Residues: CASRTRDYQFF.

This clonotype was counted ten times or more. The chain joins TRBV20-1 to TRBJ2-7; tentatively, D is TRBD1 or TRBD2 (6 bases each). Per germline, CDR1 DFQATT and CDR2 SNEGSKA (reference sequence). The V end lost 1 base, the J end lost 0 bases, and 13 bases lay between the germline ends. The CDR3 is 15 amino acids. As DNA, the CDR3 is TGCAGTGCTAGAGTTGAAGGGGGGAGCTCCTACGAGCAGTACTTC. Its protein product is CSARVEGGSSYEQYF.

This rearrangement joins TRBV6-2 or TRBV6-3 to TRBJ2-7; 9 positions agree with TRBD2. After removal of 6 bases from V and 4 bases from J, the junction contained 13 bases not matched to a gene. Germline values: CDR1 MNHEY, CDR2 SVGEGT. This CDR3 contains 16 residues. The CDR3 bases are TGTGCCAGCAGAGCAACGCGGACTAGCGCGAAGTACGAGCAGTACTTC. It encodes CASRATRTSAKYEQYF.

DNA of the CDR3: TGCGCCAGCAGCTTGAACGGCGGCATTAAAAGTGGCTACACCTTC. The encoded protein is CASSLNGGIKSGYTF. This chain links TRBV5-1 with TRBJ1-2; D is unclear. Germline CDR1 and CDR2: SGHRS and YFSETQ. The CDR3 totals 15 residues. Trimming left V 1 base short and J 7 bases short, with 17 bases between.

This clonotype was seen ten or more times. The chain joins TRBV7-9 to TRBJ1-2, with 8 nucleotides matching TRBD1. The germline gives CDR1 SEHNR, CDR2 FQNEAQ (reference sequence). The CDR3 sequence is 15 residues long. V lost 1 base, J lost 8 bases, and 9 bases stayed unmatched. CDR3 sequence (DNA): TGTGCCAGCAGCTTAGGGACAGGGATCGTTGGCGGCTACACCTTC. The encoded protein is CASSLGTGIVGGYTF.

This rearrangement joins TRBV14 to TRBJ2-7; tentatively, D is TRBD2 (6 bases). Germline V gives CDR1 SGHDN, CDR2 FVKESK. The CDR3 is 13 amino acids. Trimming took off 5 bases at V and 4 bases at J, with 12 bases between the two ends. This CDR3 is CASSWDSEYEQYF. The CDR3 bases are TGTGCCAGCAGCTGGGACTCAGAATACGAGCAGTACTTC.

This clonotype was observed at least ten times. This sequence joins TRBV6-1 and TRBJ2-7; 7 bases line up with TRBD2. CDR1 and CDR2 (germline): MNHNS, SASEGT. This CDR3 comprises 14 residues. V shed 6 bases, J shed 1 base, and the junction held 6 bases outside the gene matches. This CDR3 reads CASSRFGGSYEQYF. Written as DNA, the CDR3 is TGTGCCAGCAGCCGCTTCGGGGGGTCCTACGAGCAGTACTTC.

This clonotype has at least ten counts. V gene TRBV28 combines with J gene TRBJ1-2, with 10 positions matching TRBD1. J lost 7 bases, V lost 9 bases, and 8 bases had no gene match. CDR1 is MDHEN and CDR2 is SYDVKM in the germline V gene. This CDR3 has 13 residues. As DNA, the CDR3 is TGTGCCAGTATCGACAGGGGGCGGAGTGGCTACACCTTC. Protein: CASIDRGRSGYTF.

This chain joins TRBV28 and TRBJ2-1, with unresolved D. V dropped 2 bases and J dropped 7 bases, with 12 bases sitting between them. This CDR3 is 14 amino acids long. The germline V gene has CDR1 MDHEN and CDR2 SYDVKM. For the CDR3, the DNA is TGTGCCAGCAGTTTAAATCTTTCTAGGAATGAGCAGTTCTTC. Translating gives CASSLNLSRNEQFF.

At least ten counts were recorded for this clonotype. This chain links TRBV27 with TRBJ2-7, with TRBD1 matching 10 bases. The trim removed 7 bases at V and 6 bases at J, leaving 9 bases unmatched. CDR3 size: 14 residues. Germline V lookup: CDR1 MNHEY, CDR2 SMNVEV (reference sequence). CDR3 sequence reads: CASTLGTGALEQYF. The CDR3 DNA reads as TGTGCCAGCACACTCGGGACAGGGGCTCTCGAGCAGTACTTC.